Following are 32 T cell receptor beta chains from one sample sequenced in a study of regulatory T cells in long-lasting Graves disease. Researchers made TCR beta libraries by using iRepertoire HTBI primers and running Arm-PCR on CDR3 regions. Via MiXCR, TCRdb re-called the multiplex PCR reads, giving one row per CDR3 protein. This sample carries about 620,000 distinct CDR3 sequences, approximately 15% of them seen once, and the ten largest clones take 15% to 20%. As for time point: newly diagnosed GD, antithyroid drugs for less than 3 months. Making the TCR library involved RNA that had been extracted from PBMCs. These data also featured in a second study, about T cells in Graves' hyperthyroidism and ophthalmopathy.

The sequencing here drew on peripheral blood mononuclear cells (PBMCs), taken at new diagnosis, from a patient treated with antithyroid drugs. These receptors all come from a woman between 25 and 40 years old with Graves disease.

This clonotype has just a few counts. This chain joins TRBV5-1 and TRBJ2-5, with 7 bases identical to TRBD2. The CDR3 spans 15 residues. Germline V CDR1 and CDR2: SGHRS, YFSETQ. V lost 0 bases to trimming and J lost 5 bases; unmatched junction nucleotides: 7. The CDR3 reads CASSLAGRLKETQYF. DNA of the CDR3: TGCGCCAGCAGCTTGGCCGGGAGGCTTAAGGAGACCCAGTACTTC.

In its sample, this clonotype was seen a few times. V gene TRBV20-1 combines with J gene TRBJ1-5; tentative D call: TRBD1 (5 bases). This CDR3 comprises 15 residues. V lost 3 bases to trimming and J lost 6 bases, with 18 bases between them. Germline V lookup: CDR1 DFQATT, CDR2 SNEGSKA (reference sequence). CDR3 sequence: CSARGWGEVGQPQHF. CDR3 nucleotides: TGCAGTGCTAGGGGGTGGGGGGAGGTAGGTCAGCCCCAGCATTTT.

This clonotype was seen many times. The chain recombines TRBV7-9 with TRBJ2-7; TRBD1 aligns across 10 bases. The ends lost 1 base at V and 2 bases at J; junction bases unmatched: 5. The CDR3 is made up of 16 amino acids. CDR1 is SEHNR and CDR2 is FQNEAQ in the germline V gene (reference sequence). The CDR3 nucleotides are TGTGCCAGCAGCTTAGGGGCTGGGACAGGGGCCTACGAGCAGTACTTC. Encoded protein: CASSLGAGTGAYEQYF.

In this sample, this clonotype turned up many times. This chain links TRBV20-1 with TRBJ2-3; D call uncertain. Germline assignment: CDR1 DFQATT and CDR2 SNEGSKA (reference sequence). Trimming stripped 8 bases from V and 7 bases from J, with 13 bases between. This CDR3 has 11 residues. CDR3 sequence reads: CSTTRGYTQYF. The CDR3 region has the DNA TGCAGTACGACGCGTGGATATACGCAGTATTTT.

In this sample, this clonotype turned up many times. V and J are TRBV7-2 and TRBJ2-7; D is ambiguous. The CDR3 length is 12 residues. V shed 3 bases and J shed 4 bases, with 7 bases lying between them. Germline CDR1 SGHTA, CDR2 FQGNSA. CDR3 region: CASSLTRYEQYF. For the CDR3, the DNA is TGTGCCAGCAGCTTGACCCGTTACGAGCAGTACTTC.

This clonotype was seen a handful of times. CDR3 nucleotide sequence: TGTGCCAGCAGGGAGGCTGGTTCCTCCTACGAGCAGTACTTC. The encoded protein is CASREAGSSYEQYF. The rearrangement joins TRBV6-2 or TRBV6-3 to TRBJ2-7; a possible D gene is TRBD2 (5 bases). V lost 6 bases, J lost 0 bases, and 12 bases lay in between. Germline V CDR1 and CDR2: MNHEY, SVGEGT. The CDR3 consists of 14 residues.

This clonotype was counted ten times or more. V usage is TRBV6-1 and J usage is TRBJ1-5, with 7 bases matching TRBD1. V shed 6 bases, J shed 2 bases, and the junction held 7 bases outside the gene matches. The CDR3 extends over 15 amino acids. The germline CDR1 and CDR2 sequences are MNHNS and SASEGT. The CDR3, as DNA: TGTGCCAGCAGAGCATACAGGGGTGGCAATCAGCCCCAGCATTTT. Its protein is CASRAYRGGNQPQHF.

In its sample, this clonotype was seen a few times. The V gene is TRBV12-5, the J gene TRBJ2-1, with 12 bases matching TRBD1. V lost 1 base, J lost 7 bases, and 11 bases stayed unmatched. Looked up from germline, CDR1 is LGHNT and CDR2 is FRNRAP. CDR3 size: 18 residues. The CDR3, as DNA: TGTGCTAGTGGTTTGGGACTCACCGGGACAGGGGGCTGGAATGAGCAGTTCTTC. Protein sequence: CASGLGLTGTGGWNEQFF.

The sample holds a few counts of this clonotype. J is TRBJ2-4 and V is TRBV20-1; 8 nucleotides line up with TRBD1. The CDR3 is 14 residues long. Germline CDR1 is DFQATT and CDR2 is SNEGSKA (reference sequence). This CDR3 is CIVPGGAAKNIQYF. DNA of the CDR3: TGCATCGTCCCAGGGGGCGCGGCCAAAAACATTCAGTACTTC.

This clonotype was counted at least ten times. This rearrangement joins TRBV27 to TRBJ1-4; D gene unclear. The V gene's germline CDR1 is MNHEY and CDR2 SMNVEV (reference sequence). The length of the CDR3 is 14 residues. V was shortened by 4 bases and J by 5 bases, with 11 bases between the two germline ends. Here the CDR3 DNA reads TGTGCCAGCAGTTCCCTTCCGAGGAATGAAAAACTGTTTTTT. Protein product: CASSSLPRNEKLFF. Full variable domain (rest looked up from reference TRBV27 and TRBJ1-4): EAQVTQNPRYLITVTGKKLTVTCSQNMNHEYMSWYRQDPGLGLRQIYYSMNVEVTDKGDVPEGYKVSRKEKRNFPLILESPSPNQTSLYFCASSSLPRNEKLFFGSGTQLSVL.

The chain employs TRBV10-3 and TRBJ2-7, with unresolved D. The V gene lost 0 bases and the J gene lost 5 bases, with 14 bases spanning the gap. The CDR3 extends over 15 amino acids. CDR1 is ENHRY and CDR2 is SYGVKD in the germline V gene. The CDR3 sequence is CAISESISGANEQYF. As DNA, the CDR3 is TGTGCCATCAGTGAGTCAATTTCGGGCGCGAACGAGCAGTACTTC.

The chain combines TRBV18 with TRBJ2-3, with 14 bases identical to TRBD2. In germline, CDR1 is KGHSH, CDR2 LQKENI. Trimming at V came to 1 base and at J to 3 bases, leaving 6 bases not matched to a gene. This CDR3 has 18 amino acids. The CDR3 here is CASSPLGTSGSGTDTQYF. The CDR3 DNA follows: TGTGCCAGCTCACCACTCGGGACTAGCGGGAGCGGGACAGATACGCAGTATTTT.

This clonotype has only a few counts. The chain has TRBV18 and TRBJ2-5; tentatively, D is TRBD2 (6 bases). The CDR3 consists of 16 residues. V dropped 1 base and J dropped 1 base, with 13 bases sitting between them. Germline V gene data show CDR1 as KGHSH and CDR2 as LQKENI. This chain's CDR3 is CASSPRLARVQETQYF. Here the CDR3 DNA reads TGTGCCAGCTCACCACGGCTAGCGAGGGTCCAAGAGACCCAGTACTTC.

The chain joins TRBV5-1 to TRBJ2-3, with 12 bases that match TRBD2. Looked up from germline, CDR1 is SGHRS and CDR2 is YFSETQ. The ends lost 4 bases at V and 4 bases at J; junction bases unmatched: 7. The CDR3 is made up of 16 amino acids. This CDR3 is CASSGTSGLRADTQYF. In DNA form, the CDR3 reads TGCGCCAGCAGCGGGACTAGCGGGTTACGCGCAGATACGCAGTATTTT.

This clonotype was detected many times. The gene calls are TRBV28 and TRBJ2-3; 7 bases map to TRBD2. This CDR3 is built from 15 residues. Germline lookup yields CDR1 MDHEN and CDR2 SYDVKM. The junction had 9 bases not matched to a gene; V was cut back by 6 bases and J by 3 bases. CDR3 region: CASSLLARWTDTQYF. The DNA of the CDR3 is TGTGCCAGCAGCCTACTAGCGAGATGGACAGATACGCAGTATTTT.

This clonotype appeared many times. CDR3 protein: CASIEAGGNAEAFF. Written as DNA, the CDR3 is TGTGCCAGCATCGAAGCGGGTGGTAATGCTGAAGCTTTCTTT. This chain links TRBV2 with TRBJ1-1, with unresolved D. The CDR3 extends over 14 amino acids. Trimming took off 7 bases at V and 6 bases at J, with 18 bases between the two ends. CDR1 and CDR2 from the germline V gene are SNHLY and FYNNEI. Full variable domain (missing parts from reference TRBV2 and TRBJ1-1): EPEVTQTPSHQVTQMGQEVILRCVPISNHLYFYWYRQILGQKVEFLVSFYNNEISEKSEIFDDQFSVERPDGSNFTLKIRSTKLEDSAMYFCASIEAGGNAEAFFGQGTRLTVV.

V and J are TRBV30 and TRBJ2-5, with D perhaps matching TRBD1 (5 bases). Germline V gene sequence: CDR1 GTSNPN, CDR2 SVGIG (reference sequence). The CDR3 length is 14 residues. V was clipped by 1 base and J by 4 bases, with 13 bases between them. This chain's CDR3 is CAWSGSWGRETQYF. The CDR3 DNA reads TGTGCCTGGAGTGGCTCTTGGGGCAGAGAGACCCAGTACTTC.

The chain joins TRBV11-3 to TRBJ1-2; D unresolved. The CDR3 length is 14 residues. The germline gives CDR1 SGHNT, CDR2 YENEEA. Deletions cut 4 bases from V and 7 bases from J, with 16 bases between. The CDR3 DNA reads as TGTGCCAGCAGCTCGGACGGACCCTCTAGTGGCTACACCTTC. It specifies CASSSDGPSSGYTF.

This sequence joins TRBV18 and TRBJ2-1, with 8 bases that match TRBD1. Germline CDR1 is KGHSH and CDR2 is LQKENI. Losses at the gene ends were 1 base for V and 5 bases for J; bases not matched to a gene: 4. The CDR3 extends over 15 amino acids. DNA for the CDR3: TGTGCCAGCTCACCACGCTCACAGGGGGACAATGAGCAGTTCTTC. It codes for CASSPRSQGDNEQFF.

This clonotype was seen at least ten times. V gene TRBV2 combines with J gene TRBJ1-1, with 10 bases lining up with TRBD1. The V gene's germline CDR1 is SNHLY and CDR2 FYNNEI. V lost 2 bases, J lost 10 bases, and 4 bases stayed unmatched. This CDR3 comprises 13 residues. In DNA form, the CDR3 reads TGTGCCAGCAGTGAACCAGGGACAGGGGCAGCTTTCTTT. This gives the protein CASSEPGTGAAFF.

This clonotype was seen at least ten times. The chain joins TRBV15 to TRBJ2-7; 7 bases map to TRBD1. Losses at the gene ends were 6 bases for V and 2 bases for J; bases not matched to a gene: 7. The CDR3 contains 14 residues. Germline V gene data show CDR1 as LNHNV and CDR2 as YYDKDF (reference sequence). CDR3: CATSRQGSAYEQYF. In nucleotides, the CDR3 is TGTGCCACCAGTAGACAGGGTTCAGCCTACGAGCAGTACTTC.

This clonotype was observed a handful of times. CDR3 residues: CASGFQADEQYF. DNA of the CDR3: TGTGCTAGTGGTTTTCAGGCCGACGAGCAGTACTTC. This chain links TRBV12-5 with TRBJ2-7; D remains ambiguous. CDR3 length equals 12 residues. Between the trimmed V and J ends, which lost 3 bases and 5 bases, there was a span of 8 bases. Germline V gene sequence: CDR1 LGHNT, CDR2 FRNRAP.

This clonotype occurred many times. The chain links TRBV28 to TRBJ1-1, with no clear D. Per germline, CDR1 MDHEN and CDR2 SYDVKM. V gave up 7 bases and J gave up 3 bases, with 15 bases separating them. This CDR3 has 14 amino acids. Written as DNA, the CDR3 is TGTGCCAGCACCCGTATACTGGAGCACACTGAAGCTTTCTTT. Protein product: CASTRILEHTEAFF.

This clonotype was counted at least ten times. The rearrangement uses TRBV6-2 or TRBV6-3 and TRBJ1-1; TRBD1 might be the D (5 bases). V was cut by 4 bases and J by 5 bases, with 17 bases left in between. The CDR3 consists of 15 residues. Germline V gene sequence: CDR1 MNHEY, CDR2 SVGEGT. The CDR3 DNA follows: TGTGCCAGCAGTTCCCCCGGGACGGGGATGACTGAAGCTTTCTTT. Encoded protein: CASSSPGTGMTEAFF.

This clonotype has at least ten counts. V is TRBV28 and J is TRBJ1-1; 8 nucleotides match TRBD1. This CDR3 has 14 residues. The ends lost 1 base at V and 10 bases at J; junction bases unmatched: 8. In germline, CDR1 is MDHEN, CDR2 SYDVKM. The CDR3 here is CASSLFDKTGGAFF. CDR3 DNA sequence: TGTGCCAGCAGTTTATTCGATAAAACAGGGGGAGCTTTCTTT. The full variable domain, rest sourced from reference TRBV28 and TRBJ1-1, is DVKVTQSSRYLVKRTGEKVFLECVQDMDHENMFWYRQDPGLGLRLIYFSYDVKMKEKGDIPEGYSVSREKKERFSLILESASTNQTSMYLCASSLFDKTGGAFFGQGTRLTVV.

Regarding this clonotype: One junction end does not reproduce the germline sequence, and a read error may be involved. The gene calls are TRBV7-3 and TRBJ2-1; D call uncertain. CDR3 length: 15 amino acids. Germline V lookup: CDR1 SGHTA, CDR2 FQGTGA. CDR3 loop: CAGSLSGPLLNEQFF. The CDR3 nucleotides read TGTGCCGGCAGCTTAAGTGGGCCCCTTTTGAATGAGCAGTTCTTC. Full variable domain (remainder filled in from reference TRBV7-3 and TRBJ2-1): GAGVSQTPSNKVTEKGKYVELRCDPISGHTALYWYRQSLGQGPEFLIYFQGTGAADDSGLPNDRFFAVRPEGSVSTLKIQRTERGDSAVYLCAGSLSGPLLNEQFFGPGTRLTVL.

The rearrangement joins TRBV18 to TRBJ1-2; the D gene is possibly TRBD1 (5 bases). V shed 6 bases and J shed 2 bases, with 13 bases lying between them. Germline values: CDR1 KGHSH, CDR2 LQKENI. This CDR3 region has 14 residues. The CDR3 is CASSVGPRNYGYTF. The CDR3 DNA follows: TGTGCCAGCTCTGTGGGACCGCGAAACTATGGCTACACCTTC.

V usage is TRBV19 and J usage is TRBJ2-1, with 8 nucleotides matching TRBD2. CDR1 and CDR2 (germline): LNHDA, SQIVND (reference sequence). The CDR3 totals 19 residues. V shed 1 base and J 0 bases; nucleotides not matched to a gene: 11. CDR3 residues: CASSIGLARGTFSYNEQFF. DNA of the CDR3: TGTGCCAGTAGTATAGGACTAGCGAGGGGAACTTTCTCCTACAATGAGCAGTTCTTC.

The CDR3 region is CSASLTTGELFF. Here the CDR3 DNA reads TGCAGTGCTAGCCTAACCACCGGGGAGCTGTTTTTT. V and J are TRBV20-1 and TRBJ2-2; D gene uncertain. CDR3 size: 12 residues. The ends were cut back, 3 bases at V and 4 bases at J, with 6 bases in the middle. CDR1 DFQATT and CDR2 SNEGSKA come from the germline V gene (reference sequence).

This clonotype was counted ten times or more. This chain joins TRBV7-9 and TRBJ2-5; D gene ambiguous. CDR1 and CDR2 (germline): SEHNR, FQNEAQ (reference sequence). Deletions cut 0 bases from V and 8 bases from J, with 7 bases between. There are 12 residues in the CDR3. The CDR3 nucleotides are TGTGCCAGCAGCTTAGCTGATCGCACCCAGTACTTC. Translation: CASSLADRTQYF.

This clonotype turned up a few times. The rearrangement joins TRBV6-1 to TRBJ1-6, with 9 positions matching TRBD1. V gave up 5 bases and J gave up 9 bases; unmatched junction bases: 11. From germline, CDR1 is MNHNS and CDR2 SASEGT. This CDR3 has 16 amino acids. The CDR3 region has the DNA TGTGCCAGCAGTAAGCTAATGACAGGGGGTTCTTCACCCCTCCACTTT. Protein product: CASSKLMTGGSSPLHF.

J is TRBJ1-2 and V is TRBV7-2; TRBD1 matches 7 bases. Germline V gives CDR1 SGHTA, CDR2 FQGNSA. The CDR3 has 15 amino acids. V dropped 0 bases and J dropped 6; count of bases not matched to a gene: 7. CDR3 DNA: TGTGCCAGCAGCTTAGCCGGGACAGAGGGAGATGGCTACACCTTC. Residues: CASSLAGTEGDGYTF.